Each of the 21 T cell receptor beta chains below was sequenced from the same sample in a study of blood T cell repertoires in COVID-19. Measured with immunoSEQ multiplex PCR; TCRdb has only the in-frame clones, and not every one. Here the sample spans roughly 88,000 clones, 87% being singletons. The specimen sequenced was peripheral blood. These TCRs come from a woman aged 60 to 75 with COVID-19, enrolled during active disease.

The chain carries TRBV6-2 or TRBV6-3 and TRBJ2-7, with 8 bases matching TRBD1. The CDR3 sequence is 17 residues long. The V gene end was trimmed by 2 bases and the J gene end by 3 bases; junction bases not matched to a gene: 12. CDR1 and CDR2 from the germline V gene are MNHEY and SVGEGT. The CDR3 DNA reads TGTGCCAGCAGTTACAGCCTTTTAGGACAGGGCCGCTACGAGCAGTACTTC. Its translation is CASSYSLLGQGRYEQYF.

The CDR3 spells CASSIQGNEQFF. CDR3 nucleotide sequence: TGTGCCAGCAGCATACAGGGAAATGAGCAGTTCTTC. This chain joins TRBV2 and TRBJ2-1; possibly TRBD1 for D (6 bases). Trimming cost V 6 bases and J 7 bases, with 10 bases left between them. Germline V CDR1 and CDR2: SNHLY, FYNNEI. CDR3 length: 12 residues.

This clone was seen only once. The CDR3 region has the DNA TGTGCCAGTAGTATCCCGGGAACGGACGCTGAGCAGTACTTC. This codes for CASSIPGTDAEQYF. This rearrangement joins TRBV19 to TRBJ2-7; weak D call: TRBD2 (5 bases). Germline V gives CDR1 LNHDA, CDR2 SQIVND (reference sequence). V lost 3 bases and J lost 7, with 16 bases in between. The CDR3 has 14 amino acids.

The V and J genes are TRBV7-2 and TRBJ2-2; tentatively, D is TRBD2 (6 bases). The germline CDR1 and CDR2 sequences are SGHTA and FQGNSA. V lost 1 base, J lost 6 bases, and 9 bases lay in between. The CDR3 runs 14 residues. This CDR3 reads CASSLGRVAGELFF. The CDR3 region has the DNA TGTGCCAGCAGCTTAGGGAGGGTTGCCGGGGAGCTGTTTTTT.

J is TRBJ1-3 and V is TRBV7-2; D remains ambiguous. CDR3 length: 13 amino acids. Trimming pared 7 bases from V and 4 bases from J, leaving 11 bases between. Germline V gene data show CDR1 as SGHTA and CDR2 as FQGNSA. CDR3 coding DNA: TGTGCCAGCACCCCCCAGGCCGGAAACACCATATATTTT. It translates to CASTPQAGNTIYF.

The gene calls are TRBV4-2 and TRBJ2-1; no definite D call. The CDR3 is 13 residues long. Looked up from germline, CDR1 is LGHNA and CDR2 is YNFKEQ. V was clipped by 3 bases and J by 11 bases, with 14 bases between them. The CDR3 DNA follows: TGTGCCAGCAGCCAGCCGACGGGTCGGCAGCAGTTCTTC. It codes for CASSQPTGRQQFF.

The CDR3 DNA is TGTGCCAGCACACTAGCGGGGGGCAGCGAGCAGTTCTTC. Its translation: CASTLAGGSEQFF. The V gene is TRBV2, the J gene TRBJ2-1; 12 bases fit TRBD2. The CDR3 covers 13 residues. Germline V gene lookup returns CDR1 SNHLY and CDR2 FYNNEI. The J segment lost 10 bases and the V segment lost 7 bases, leaving 5 bases of the junction unmatched.

The rearrangement links TRBV29-1 to TRBJ1-2; unclear D gene. This CDR3 is 12 amino acids long. CDR1 and CDR2 (germline): SQVTM, ANQGSEA. V shed 3 bases and J shed 0 bases, with 5 bases lying between them. CDR3 sequence reads: CSVDIANYGYTF. DNA of the CDR3: TGCAGCGTTGATATCGCTAACTATGGCTACACCTTC.

CDR3 nucleotides: TGTGCCAGCACCCTCGGGTCCTCTGGAAACACCATATATTTT. It is translated as CASTLGSSGNTIYF. The rearrangement links TRBV6-5 to TRBJ1-3; no definite D call. CDR3 length: 14 amino acids. Trimming shortened V by 7 bases and J by 0 bases, and 10 bases separated the two germline ends. Germline loops: CDR1 MNHEY, CDR2 SVGAGI.

There are a few counts of this clone. V usage is TRBV4-2 and J usage is TRBJ1-1, with 9 bases matching TRBD1. Germline assignment: CDR1 LGHNA and CDR2 YNFKEQ. After removal of 0 bases from V and 9 bases from J, the junction contained 5 bases not matched to a gene. There are 14 residues in the CDR3. CDR3 sequence reads: CASSQEDRGIQAFF. CDR3 in DNA: TGTGCCAGCAGCCAAGAGGACAGGGGCATACAAGCTTTCTTT.

The rearrangement uses TRBV5-1 and TRBJ1-4, with D tentatively TRBD1 (6 bases). This CDR3 comprises 14 residues. V was cut by 0 bases and J by 7 bases, with 10 bases left in between. Germline assignment: CDR1 SGHRS and CDR2 YFSETQ. In nucleotides, the CDR3 is TGCGCCAGCAGCTTGGGCAGGGGTGGTGAAAAACTGTTTTTT. Translation gives CASSLGRGGEKLFF.

The V call is TRBV10-1, the J call TRBJ2-2; 7 bases are shared with TRBD2. The V gene end was trimmed by 6 bases and the J gene end by 4 bases; junction bases not matched to a gene: 5. The germline gives CDR1 WNHNN, CDR2 SYGVQD (reference sequence). The CDR3 sequence is 14 residues long. CDR3 nucleotide sequence: TGCGCCAGCAGGGCTAGCGGACGCACCGGGGAGCTGTTTTTT. Its translation is CASRASGRTGELFF.

This chain joins TRBV12-3 or TRBV12-4 and TRBJ1-4, with unresolved D. The CDR3 loop spans 12 amino acids. Trimming cost V 3 bases and J 8 bases, with 7 bases left between them. The CDR3 sequence: CASSFFREKLFF. In DNA, the CDR3 is TGTGCCAGCAGTTTCTTCCGGGAAAAACTGTTTTTT.

The CDR3 is CASSPRGGPGTQYF. The CDR3 coding sequence is TGTGCCAGCAGCCCAAGGGGGGGCCCAGGGACCCAGTACTTC. The genes are TRBV7-3 and TRBJ2-5, with a weak D call TRBD2 (7 bases). The CDR3 totals 14 residues. Germline values: CDR1 SGHTA, CDR2 FQGTGA. V shed 5 bases and J shed 7 bases, with 17 bases lying between them.

The CDR3 reads CASSYKGHENEKLFF. The CDR3 nucleotides read TGTGCCAGCAGTTACAAGGGACACGAAAATGAAAAACTGTTTTTT. This chain connects TRBV6-5 to TRBJ1-4; maybe TRBD1 (6 bases). The V gene lost 2 bases and the J gene lost 5 bases, with 12 bases spanning the gap. CDR1 and CDR2 from the germline V gene are MNHEY and SVGAGI. The CDR3 length is 15 residues.

The CDR3 loop reads CASSTQGAGTEAFF. The CDR3 DNA is TGTGCCAGCAGTACACAGGGGGCTGGCACTGAAGCTTTCTTT. The chain joins TRBV6-6 to TRBJ1-1; 9 nucleotides agree with TRBD1. Germline V gives CDR1 MNHNY, CDR2 SVGAGI (reference sequence). The ends lost 5 bases at V and 4 bases at J; junction bases unmatched: 5. This CDR3 comprises 14 residues.

The chain recombines TRBV5-4 with TRBJ1-4, with no clear D. With 5 bases removed from V and 3 bases from J, the gap between germline ends came to 14 bases. Germline V lookup: CDR1 SGHNT, CDR2 YYREEE (reference sequence). This CDR3 comprises 15 residues. CDR3 sequence reads: CASSDHRAANEKLFF. CDR3 nucleotide sequence: TGTGCCAGCAGTGACCACAGAGCAGCTAATGAAAAACTGTTTTTT.

The table lists this clone with a count of one. The chain joins TRBV18 to TRBJ2-2; 10 positions agree with TRBD2. The CDR3 is made up of 16 amino acids. Germline CDR1 and CDR2: KGHSH and LQKENI. With 3 bases clipped from V and 4 bases from J, the junction kept 5 bases outside the gene matches. This chain's CDR3 is CASSPSSGGSTGELFF. DNA of the CDR3: TGTGCCAGCTCACCTTCTAGCGGGGGTAGCACCGGGGAGCTGTTTTTT.

The rearrangement uses TRBV29-1 and TRBJ2-5; D not resolved. CDR3 length equals 14 residues. V lost 3 bases, J lost 4 bases, and 15 bases lay in between. Germline V lookup: CDR1 SQVTM, CDR2 ANQGSEA. DNA for the CDR3: TGCAGCGTTGAGGTCCCCTCCACAGTAGAGACCCAGTACTTC. Translated, it gives CSVEVPSTVETQYF.

The chain has TRBV3-1 (or the pseudogene TRBV3-2) and TRBJ2-5; D is perhaps TRBD1 (5 bases). The CDR3 spans 12 residues. Trimming stripped 0 bases from V and 11 bases from J, with 10 bases between. Germline V lookup: CDR1 LGHDT, CDR2 YNNKEL (reference sequence). The CDR3 DNA reads as TGTGCCAGCAGCCAAGAGATTGCAGGGCAGTACTTC. Amino acid sequence: CASSQEIAGQYF.

The V call is TRBV15, the J call TRBJ1-3, with a tentative D call TRBD1 (5 bases). The CDR3 is made up of 16 amino acids. Germline CDR1 is LNHNV and CDR2 is YYDKDF (reference sequence). Trimming took 0 bases from V and 0 from J, leaving 9 bases between them. CDR3 bases: TGTGCCACCAGCAGAGAACAGGTTGGCTCTGGAAACACCATATATTTT. Its protein is CATSREQVGSGNTIYF.